These 20 T cell receptor beta chains share one sample of origin, sequenced in a study of T cells in Graves' hyperthyroidism and ophthalmopathy. The CDR3 regions of TCR beta were amplified from RNA transcripts. Initially, a first-round RT-PCR of the TCR CDR3 employed the HTBI primer set. MiXCR, applied by TCRdb to the multiplex PCR reads, yields one record per CDR3 protein. There are approximately 410,000 distinct CDR3 sequences in the sample; approximately 14% occur only once, and 5.3% lies in the top ten. The material sequenced was blood. The receptors derive from a woman aged 18-29 years with Graves' hyperthyroidism.

The V call is TRBV12-3 or TRBV12-4, the J call TRBJ2-7; D possibly corresponds to TRBD1 (5 bases). The CDR3 contains 14 residues. V lost 6 bases and J 5 bases, leaving 17 bases between the germline ends. CDR3 nucleotide sequence: TGTGCCAGCAGCCGTAGACGACAGCCCGACGAGCAGTACTTC. It encodes CASSRRRQPDEQYF.

This clonotype was seen ten or more times. The CDR3 bases are TGTGCCAGCAGTTTAGAGGGCCTTAGCAATCAGCCCCAGCATTTT. It codes for CASSLEGLSNQPQHF. This chain links TRBV27 with TRBJ1-5; D unresolved. Germline V gives CDR1 MNHEY, CDR2 SMNVEV (reference sequence). This CDR3 comprises 15 residues. V lost 2 bases to trimming and J lost 0 bases, with 8 bases between them.

The CDR3 sequence is CASSLGGLAGDEQYF. In nucleotides, the CDR3 is TGTGCCAGCAGCTTGGGTGGTCTAGCGGGAGACGAGCAGTACTTC. The rearrangement uses TRBV5-6 and TRBJ2-7, with 10 nucleotides matching TRBD2. Unmatched junction bases numbered 5, after V lost 0 bases and J lost 5 bases. CDR1 is SGHDT and CDR2 is YYEEEE in the germline V gene. The CDR3 runs to 15 residues.

There are many counts of this clonotype. The chain carries TRBV7-2 and TRBJ1-2; a possible D gene is TRBD1 (5 bases). V lost 5 bases, J lost 5 bases, and 15 bases lay in between. This CDR3 comprises 14 residues. Germline CDR1 SGHTA, CDR2 FQGNSA. Here the CDR3 DNA reads TGTGCCAGCAGCCAAACGGGGGGAGGTTATGGCTACACCTTC. Amino acids: CASSQTGGGYGYTF.

This clonotype was observed a handful of times. This chain links TRBV6-2 or TRBV6-3 with TRBJ1-2, with D possibly TRBD1 on 6 matching bases. Germline lookup yields CDR1 MNHEY and CDR2 SVGEGT. Trimming took 0 bases from V and 7 from J, leaving 12 bases between them. This CDR3 contains 14 residues. DNA of the CDR3: TGTGCCAGCAGTTACTCGTGGAGGGGGTTTGGCTACACCTTC. Amino acid sequence: CASSYSWRGFGYTF.

This clonotype came up many times. The chain joins TRBV7-9 to TRBJ2-1; 9 bases agree with TRBD2. The germline gives CDR1 SEHNR, CDR2 FQNEAQ (reference sequence). The CDR3 is 15 residues long. V dropped 5 bases and J dropped 5; count of bases not matched to a gene: 7. Here the CDR3 DNA reads TGTGCCAGCAGCCTGGGACTAGCCGAACACAATGAGCAGTTCTTC. Protein: CASSLGLAEHNEQFF.

The rearrangement joins TRBV19 to TRBJ2-1; TRBD2 aligns across 7 bases. Unmatched junction bases numbered 8, after V lost 3 bases and J lost 9 bases. Germline values: CDR1 LNHDA, CDR2 SQIVND (reference sequence). The CDR3 is 14 amino acids. DNA of the CDR3: TGTGCCAGTAGTATGTTTGCGGGAGTGGTTGAGCAGTTCTTC. Translating it yields CASSMFAGVVEQFF.

In this sample, this clonotype turned up a few times. The rearrangement uses TRBV24-1 and TRBJ2-5; the match to TRBD1 covers 10 bases. CDR1 KGHDR and CDR2 SFDVKD come from the germline V gene. The CDR3 contains 15 residues. V was pared by 9 bases and J by 4 bases, with 10 bases of the junction left unmatched. The CDR3 nucleotides read TGTGCCACCCCCGGCTGGGACAGGGGTCGAGAGACCCAGTACTTC. Its protein is CATPGWDRGRETQYF.

This clonotype was detected ten times or more. The J gene is TRBJ2-3, the V gene TRBV7-3; D remains unclear. Deletions cut 2 bases from V and 4 bases from J, with 16 bases between. The germline CDR1 and CDR2 sequences are SGHTA and FQGTGA. CDR3 size: 16 residues. CDR3 DNA sequence: TGTGCCAGCAGCTTAGAGGCCAAGGGTCTCTCAGATACGCAGTATTTT. This sequence encodes CASSLEAKGLSDTQYF.

This clonotype was found a few times. The chain combines TRBV5-6 with TRBJ1-5; the D is unclear. CDR1 is SGHDT, CDR2 YYEEEE, per germline. The CDR3 is made up of 14 amino acids. V lost 1 base, J lost 1 base, and 6 bases lay in between. Here the CDR3 reads CASSLRHSNQPQHF. Written as DNA, the CDR3 is TGTGCCAGCAGCTTGAGGCACAGCAATCAGCCCCAGCATTTT.

About this clonotype itself: This may arise from a read error, as a much more abundant clone is one base away. The conserved phenylalanine or tryptophan is not found at the CDR3 terminus, so this likely reflects a read error. The chain links TRBV5-8 to TRBJ1-1; D is possibly TRBD1 (6 bases). The germline gives CDR1 SGHTS, CDR2 YDEGEE. This CDR3 has 15 amino acids. V was cut by 4 bases and J by 5 bases, with 18 bases left in between. The CDR3 region is CASSVYRDGGTEAFL. The CDR3 nucleotides read TGTGCCAGCAGCGTTTACAGGGACGGTGGAACTGAAGCTTTCCTT.

About this clonotype: Being one base from a much bigger clone, this may be a read error. The CDR3 end shows no conserved phenylalanine or tryptophan, and so a read error is likely. The chain recombines TRBV11-2 with TRBJ2-3; 7 bases line up with TRBD1. There are 15 residues in the CDR3. V trimming: 5 bases; J trimming: 2 bases; junction bases outside the gene matches: 7. The germline V gene encodes CDR1 SGHAT and CDR2 FQNNGV. The CDR3 sequence is CASSRTGVLTDTQYS. In DNA, the CDR3 is TGTGCCAGCAGCCGAACAGGGGTCCTCACAGATACGCAGTATTCT.

About this clonotype: One end of the junction is discordant with germline, which a read error may explain. The rearrangement links TRBV6-5 to TRBJ2-2; TRBD2 agrees at 8 bases. Germline V CDR1 and CDR2: MNHEY, SVGAGI. The CDR3 is 15 amino acids. CDR3 loop: CASSYRGRNTGELLF. The CDR3 DNA sequence: TGTGCCAGCAGTTACCGCGGGAGGAACACCGGGGAGCTGCTTTTT.

In its sample, this clonotype was seen many times. The chain uses TRBV6-1 and TRBJ1-6; D call uncertain. Germline CDR1 MNHNS, CDR2 SASEGT. The CDR3 runs 13 residues. The V and J ends lost 5 bases and 7 bases respectively, with 9 bases between them. In DNA form, the CDR3 reads TGTGCCAGCAGTTCCCCGGGGAATTCACCCCTCCACTTT. This translates into CASSSPGNSPLHF.

This clonotype was seen ten or more times. The V call is TRBV19, the J call TRBJ1-2, with D hard to call. The germline CDR1 and CDR2 sequences are LNHDA and SQIVND (reference sequence). V gave up 1 base and J gave up 0 bases, with 6 bases separating them. The CDR3 is 14 amino acids. The CDR3 DNA is TGTGCCAGTAGTATAGTAAACGCTAACTATGGCTACACCTTC. Translated, it gives CASSIVNANYGYTF.

This clonotype occurred a few times. The rearrangement links TRBV7-8 to TRBJ1-3, with TRBD1 matching 7 bases. Looked up from germline, CDR1 is SGHVS and CDR2 is FQNEAQ. Losses at the gene ends were 0 bases for V and 4 bases for J; bases not matched to a gene: 6. The CDR3 contains 16 residues. The CDR3 is CASSLATGRGGNTIYF. The CDR3 DNA is TGTGCCAGCAGCTTAGCGACAGGGCGTGGAGGAAACACCATATATTTT.

This clonotype was counted a few times. The chain combines TRBV5-1 with TRBJ2-2, with 9 bases identical to TRBD1. Looked up from germline, CDR1 is SGHRS and CDR2 is YFSETQ. This CDR3 region has 16 residues. After removal of 0 bases from V and 3 bases from J, the junction contained 3 bases not matched to a gene. CDR3 amino acids: CASSLVGQGDTGELFF. Written as DNA, the CDR3 is TGCGCCAGCAGCTTGGTGGGACAGGGCGACACCGGGGAGCTGTTTTTT.

The rearrangement joins TRBV9 to TRBJ2-7; 11 positions agree with TRBD1. The CDR3 covers 14 residues. V lost 7 bases, J lost 2 bases, and 5 bases stayed unmatched. CDR1 and CDR2 (germline): SGDLS, YYNGEE. CDR3 residues: CASDKGQGAYEQYF. The CDR3 nucleotides read TGTGCCAGCGATAAGGGACAGGGGGCCTACGAGCAGTACTTC. The full variable domain, its missing parts supplied by reference TRBV9 and TRBJ2-7, is DSGVTQTPKHLITATGQRVTLRCSPRSGDLSVYWYQQSLDQGLQFLIQYYNGEERAKGNILERFSAQQFPDLHSELNLSSLELGDSALYFCASDKGQGAYEQYFGPGTRLTVT.

This clonotype appeared a few times. The rearrangement links TRBV28 to TRBJ2-2; tentatively, D is TRBD1 (5 bases). V lost 8 bases and J lost 0, with 10 bases in between. This CDR3 has 14 amino acids. Germline lookup yields CDR1 MDHEN and CDR2 SYDVKM. DNA of the CDR3: TGTGCCAGCGAACAGGCCGCGAACACCGGGGAGCTGTTTTTT. Protein product: CASEQAANTGELFF.

The chain recombines TRBV5-1 with TRBJ2-7; weak D call: TRBD2 (5 bases). The V end lost 1 base, the J end lost 5 bases, and 13 bases lay between the germline ends. The CDR3 has 14 residues. The germline gives CDR1 SGHRS, CDR2 YFSETQ. The CDR3 spells CASSLREPPHEQYF. CDR3 DNA sequence: TGCGCCAGCAGCTTGCGGGAACCTCCCCACGAGCAGTACTTC.